The clone carrying this T cell receptor (beta chain) has only one observation. What it binds is not known. These data originate in a study of chemoradiotherapy in HPV16-positive cancers. At the level of the study: A couple of HPV16-positive patients' cells yielded candidate HPV-specific clones and common motifs.

The method was immunoSEQ multiplex PCR; TCRdb's version includes in-frame clones alone and lacks a portion of them. The table shows tens of thousands of clones, with approximately 73% occurring only once. The junction had 12 bases not matched to a gene; V was cut back by 7 bases and J by 15 bases. The CDR3 covers 14 residues. Looked up from germline, CDR1 is SNHLY and CDR2 is FYNNEI. Broader study findings: Candidate HPV-specific clones and E7-related TCR motifs grew in tumor during treatment.

The material was obtained from a patient who underwent chemoradiotherapy. V is TRBV2 and J is TRBJ2-1, with 13 bases matching TRBD2. This TCR was recovered from a human donor with HPV-associated anogenital cancer. The CDR3 DNA sequence: TGTGCCAGCACACCGACTAGCGGGAGGCCAGGTTGGTTCTTC. As protein: CASTPTSGRPGWFF.